The T cell receptor beta chain described here comes from a study of T cells in Graves' hyperthyroidism and ophthalmopathy. Overall study context: The initial diagnosis was the point when peripheral blood was collected, ahead of any treatment.

In this sample, this clonotype turned up a few times. What it recognizes is unknown. Using RNA transcripts as the source, TCR beta CDR3 regions were amplified. The primer set for the first-round RT-PCR of the TCR CDR3 was HTBI. TCRdb fed the multiplex PCR reads into MiXCR, producing one record per CDR3 protein. The table shows 550,000 to 600,000 distinct CDR3 sequences, with approximately 14% occurring only once. CDR3 length: 15 amino acids. Germline loops: CDR1 MNHEY, CDR2 SMNVEV (reference sequence). V lost 0 bases and J 1 base, leaving 8 bases between the germline ends. General observations from the study: Most thyroid clonotypes with frequency above 0.001 were detected in blood.

This sequence was found in a woman aged 18-29 years with Graves' ophthalmopathy. The chain combines TRBV27 with TRBJ2-3; no reliable D call. Material for sequencing was blood. The CDR3 loop is CASSLSPLGTDTQYF. Here the CDR3 DNA reads TGTGCCAGCAGTTTATCACCCCTGGGCACAGATACGCAGTATTTT.